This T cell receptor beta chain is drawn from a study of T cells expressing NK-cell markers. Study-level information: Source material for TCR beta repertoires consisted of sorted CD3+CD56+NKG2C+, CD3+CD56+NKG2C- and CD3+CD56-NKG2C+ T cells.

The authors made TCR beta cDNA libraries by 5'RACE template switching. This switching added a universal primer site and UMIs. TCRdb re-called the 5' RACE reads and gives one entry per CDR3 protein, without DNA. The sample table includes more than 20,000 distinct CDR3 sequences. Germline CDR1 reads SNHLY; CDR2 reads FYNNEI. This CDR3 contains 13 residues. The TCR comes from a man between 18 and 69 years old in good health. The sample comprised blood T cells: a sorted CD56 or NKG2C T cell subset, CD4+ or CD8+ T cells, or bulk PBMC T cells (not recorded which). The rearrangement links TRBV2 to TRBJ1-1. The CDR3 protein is CASKMAENTEAFF.